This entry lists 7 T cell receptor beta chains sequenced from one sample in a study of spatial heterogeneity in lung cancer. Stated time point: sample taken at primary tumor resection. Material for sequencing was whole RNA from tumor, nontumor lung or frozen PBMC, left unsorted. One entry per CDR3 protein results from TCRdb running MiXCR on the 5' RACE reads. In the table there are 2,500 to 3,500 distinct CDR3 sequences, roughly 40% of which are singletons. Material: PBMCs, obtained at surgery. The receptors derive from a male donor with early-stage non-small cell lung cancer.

CDR3 sequence reads: CSVEDQGSEAFF. CDR3 bases: TGCAGCGTTGAAGATCAGGGCAGTGAAGCTTTCTTT. The chain combines TRBV29-1 with TRBJ1-1, with D tentatively TRBD1 (5 bases). The CDR3 loop spans 12 amino acids. Trimming removed 0 bases at V and 7 bases at J, with 9 bases between. Germline CDR1 reads SQVTM; CDR2 reads ANQGSEA.

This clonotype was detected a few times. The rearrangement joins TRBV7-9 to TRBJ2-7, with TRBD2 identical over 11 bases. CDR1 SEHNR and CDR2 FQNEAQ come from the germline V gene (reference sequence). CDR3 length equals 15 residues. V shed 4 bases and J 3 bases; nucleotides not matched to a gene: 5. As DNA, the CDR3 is TGTGCCAGCAGCTCCACCGGGACTAGCGGCTACGAGCAGTACTTC. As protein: CASSSTGTSGYEQYF.

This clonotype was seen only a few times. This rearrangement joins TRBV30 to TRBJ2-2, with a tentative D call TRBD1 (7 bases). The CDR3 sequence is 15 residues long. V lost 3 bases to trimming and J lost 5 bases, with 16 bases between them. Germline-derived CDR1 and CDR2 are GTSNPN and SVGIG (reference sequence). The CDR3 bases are TGTGCCTGGAGGGCACCAGGGGGGAGAACCGGGGAGCTGTTTTTT. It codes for CAWRAPGGRTGELFF.

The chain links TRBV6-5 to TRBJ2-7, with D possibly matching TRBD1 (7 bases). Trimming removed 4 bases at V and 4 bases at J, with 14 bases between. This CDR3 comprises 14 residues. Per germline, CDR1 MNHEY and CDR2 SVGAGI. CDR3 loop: CASSWGGTEYEQYF. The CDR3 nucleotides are TGTGCCAGCAGTTGGGGCGGGACAGAGTACGAGCAGTACTTC.

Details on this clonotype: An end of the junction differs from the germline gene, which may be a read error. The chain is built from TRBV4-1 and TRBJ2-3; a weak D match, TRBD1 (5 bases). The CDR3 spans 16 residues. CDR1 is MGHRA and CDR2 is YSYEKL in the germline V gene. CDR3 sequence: CASSQSGRRSTHTQYF. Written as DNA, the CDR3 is TGCGCCAGCAGCCAATCAGGGCGACGGAGCACACATACGCAGTATTTT.

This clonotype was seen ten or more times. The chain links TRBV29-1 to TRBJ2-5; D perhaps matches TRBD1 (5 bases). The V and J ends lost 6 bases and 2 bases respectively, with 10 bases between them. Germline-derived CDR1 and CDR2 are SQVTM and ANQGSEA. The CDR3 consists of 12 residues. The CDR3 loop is CSVGQLQETQYF. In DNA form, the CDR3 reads TGCAGCGTCGGACAATTGCAAGAGACCCAGTACTTC.

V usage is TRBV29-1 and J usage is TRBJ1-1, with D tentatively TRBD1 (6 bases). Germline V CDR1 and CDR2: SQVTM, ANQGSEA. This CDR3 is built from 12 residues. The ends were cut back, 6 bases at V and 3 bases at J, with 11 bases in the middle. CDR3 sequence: CSVRGSHTEAFF. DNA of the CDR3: TGCAGCGTCAGGGGCTCGCACACTGAAGCTTTCTTT.